Each of the 15 T cell receptor beta chains below was sequenced from the same sample in a study of blood T cell repertoires in COVID-19. Repertoires were generated with immunoSEQ multiplex PCR, while TCRdb's copy carries only in-frame clones and drops some. The sample has some 150,000 clones; about 85% are singletons. The sequenced material came from peripheral blood. These TCRs come from a man between 60 and 75 years old with COVID-19, enrolled during active disease.

The CDR3, as DNA: TGCGCCAGCAGCGCGGGGCTGGTCACTGAAGCTTTCTTT. Translating it yields CASSAGLVTEAFF. The V gene is TRBV5-1, the J gene TRBJ1-1; D may be TRBD1 (5 bases). Germline CDR1 SGHRS, CDR2 YFSETQ. The V end was cut by 4 bases, the J end by 4 bases, with 11 bases between. CDR3 length: 13 residues.

This chain uses TRBV24-1 with TRBJ2-3, with 7 bases matching TRBD1. V lost 2 bases, J lost 6 bases, and 7 bases stayed unmatched. Germline CDR1 KGHDR, CDR2 SFDVKD. This CDR3 is built from 15 residues. The CDR3 spells CATSDSTGAKDTQYF. The CDR3 DNA reads TGTGCCACCAGTGATTCAACAGGGGCTAAGGATACGCAGTATTTT.

The CDR3 nucleotides read TGTGCCAGCAGCTTAACTCAGGGGACTGAAGCTTTCTTT. This gives the protein CASSLTQGTEAFF. The rearrangement links TRBV7-9 to TRBJ1-1; D may be TRBD1 (6 bases). V was clipped by 2 bases and J by 5 bases, with 9 bases between them. The length of the CDR3 is 13 residues. From germline, CDR1 is SEHNR and CDR2 FQNEAQ (reference sequence).

This clone has only a few counts. The chain couples TRBV28 to TRBJ2-1, with a weak D call TRBD2 (6 bases). Trimming removed 3 bases at V and 1 base at J, with 10 bases between. Germline V gene lookup returns CDR1 MDHEN and CDR2 SYDVKM. The CDR3 has 15 residues. The CDR3 spells CASSLGGFSYNEQFF. For the CDR3, the DNA is TGTGCCAGCAGTTTGGGGGGATTTTCCTACAATGAGCAGTTCTTC.

On this clone: The junction and the germline gene differ at one end; a read error may be behind it. The chain uses TRBV4-1 and TRBJ2-1, with a weak D call TRBD1 (6 bases). CDR1 is MGHRA, CDR2 YSYEKL, per germline. The CDR3 is 17 residues long. CDR3 loop: CASSKDGGRGIYNEQFF. The CDR3 DNA is TGCGCCAGCAGCAAAGATGGGGGCAGAGGGATCTACAATGAGCAGTTCTTC.

This chain's CDR3 is CASSLASGVENTEAFF. The CDR3 bases are TGTGCCAGCAGCTTAGCGTCAGGGGTTGAAAACACTGAAGCTTTCTTT. The chain has TRBV7-6 and TRBJ1-1, with D possibly being TRBD1 (6 bases). The V and J ends lost 0 bases and 2 bases respectively, with 13 bases between them. Germline V CDR1 and CDR2: SGHVS, FNYEAQ. This CDR3 has 16 amino acids.

This chain connects TRBV6-5 to TRBJ2-7; no clear D. The V end lost 5 bases, the J end lost 5 bases, and 7 bases lay between the germline ends. Germline V gives CDR1 MNHEY, CDR2 SVGAGI. The CDR3 is 11 amino acids. The CDR3, as DNA: TGTGCCAGCAGTCGTCTAGACGAGCAGTACTTC. This encodes CASSRLDEQYF.

V usage is TRBV19 and J usage is TRBJ1-6; the D gene is possibly TRBD1 (5 bases). Per germline, CDR1 LNHDA and CDR2 SQIVND (reference sequence). Trimming removed 1 base from V and 6 bases from J, with 13 bases in between. The CDR3 consists of 16 residues. Here the CDR3 DNA reads TGTGCCAGTAGTATAGCTAAGACAGCGCTTAATTCACCCCTCCACTTT. This gives the protein CASSIAKTALNSPLHF. Variable domain in full (rest from reference TRBV19 and TRBJ1-6): DGGITQSPKYLFRKEGQNVTLSCEQNLNHDAMYWYRQDPGQGLRLIYYSQIVNDFQKGDIAEGYSVSREKKESFPLTVTSAQKNPTAFYLCASSIAKTALNSPLHFGNGTRLTVT.

The gene calls are TRBV29-1 and TRBJ1-4; 12 bases are a match to TRBD1. Germline CDR1 reads SQVTM; CDR2 reads ANQGSEA. The CDR3 totals 10 residues. In nucleotides, the CDR3 is TGCGGGGACAGGGGGCAAAAACTGTTTTTT. It codes for CGDRGQKLFF.

This clone has a handful of counts. The V and J genes are TRBV9 and TRBJ1-3; 10 bases map to TRBD1. CDR3 length: 18 amino acids. Germline trimming cut 0 bases from V and 4 bases from J; bases unmatched to any gene: 10. The germline V gene has CDR1 SGDLS and CDR2 YYNGEE. For the CDR3, the DNA is TGTGCCAGCAGCGTAGGCGGGACAGGGGTAGGATCGGGAAACACCATATATTTT. Protein: CASSVGGTGVGSGNTIYF.

This sequence joins TRBV6-6 and TRBJ1-2; TRBD1 is a possible D gene (6 bases). Between the trimmed V and J ends, which lost 5 bases and 5 bases, there was a span of 21 bases. This CDR3 has 16 residues. Germline lookup yields CDR1 MNHNY and CDR2 SVGAGI (reference sequence). This CDR3 reads CASSPRHGTQGYGYTF. The CDR3 DNA follows: TGTGCCAGCAGTCCTAGACACGGGACACAAGGGTATGGCTACACCTTC.

The V gene is TRBV3-1 (or the pseudogene TRBV3-2), the J gene TRBJ1-3; no firm D call. CDR3 size: 15 residues. Trimming removed 3 bases at V and 0 bases at J, with 9 bases between. CDR1 is LGHDT and CDR2 is YNNKEL in the germline V gene (reference sequence). The CDR3 here is CASSHLGSSGNTIYF. The CDR3 DNA sequence: TGTGCCAGCAGCCATTTAGGGAGCTCTGGAAACACCATATATTTT.

CDR3 bases: TGCAGCGTTGGTGGGCAGGGGTACGGTGGCTACACCTTC. Amino acids: CSVGGQGYGGYTF. The rearrangement links TRBV29-1 to TRBJ1-2; D might be TRBD1 (6 bases). Trimming removed 4 bases at V and 7 bases at J, with 16 bases between. This CDR3 region has 13 residues. Germline CDR1 reads SQVTM; CDR2 reads ANQGSEA.

CDR3 residues: CASSDSQREGDNEQFF. CDR3 nucleotides: TGTGCCAGCAGTGACTCCCAGCGGGAGGGGGACAATGAGCAGTTCTTC. This rearrangement joins TRBV6-4 to TRBJ2-1; TRBD2 matches 10 bases. The CDR3 consists of 16 residues. Germline CDR1 MRHNA, CDR2 SNTAGT. Trimming at V came to 0 bases and at J to 5 bases, leaving 4 bases not matched to a gene.

The gene calls are TRBV6-5 and TRBJ1-1; maybe TRBD1 (6 bases). CDR1 and CDR2 from the germline V gene are MNHEY and SVGAGI. The V end was cut by 5 bases, the J end by 1 base, with 8 bases between. The CDR3 is 13 residues long. The CDR3 bases are TGTGCCAGCAGTCTGGGGGCGAACACTGAAGCTTTCTTT. It yields the protein CASSLGANTEAFF.